One sample yielded the 21 T cell receptor beta chains listed below, sequenced in a study of blood T cell repertoires in COVID-19 (dated by TCRdb to 2018 to 2020). The library was made by the immunoSEQ multiplex PCR assay. In its TCRdb copy, this immuneACCESS table keeps in-frame sequences only and misses some clones. Where compared with another copy, unresolved V genes explain less than half of these, and the others have no known cause. The sample data list about 120,000 clones, and around four fifths of these were observed just once. Around 5.9% of the sample goes to the ten largest clones. Input material: peripheral blood. These receptors originate from a man between 60 and 75 years old with acute or convalescent COVID-19.

The chain employs TRBV18 and TRBJ2-7; TRBD2 matches 7 bases. CDR1 is KGHSH, CDR2 LQKENI, per germline. V gave up 2 bases and J gave up 2 bases; unmatched junction bases: 9. The CDR3 has 16 residues. In nucleotides, the CDR3 is TGTGCCAGCTCACCAACGGCAGCTGGGGGGGCCTACGAGCAGTACTTC. Translation: CASSPTAAGGAYEQYF.

V and J are TRBV29-1 and TRBJ1-5, with 9 bases identical to TRBD1. V dropped 7 bases and J dropped 7; count of bases not matched to a gene: 5. Germline CDR1 and CDR2: SQVTM and ANQGSEA. CDR3 length: 12 residues. The CDR3 coding sequence is TGCAGCGCCAGGACAGGGGACCAGCCCCAGCATTTT. Amino acid sequence: CSARTGDQPQHF.

This clone has a handful of counts. The rearrangement links TRBV11-2 to TRBJ2-4, with D unclear. The V gene's germline CDR1 is SGHAT and CDR2 FQNNGV. Trimming removed 4 bases from V and 4 bases from J, with 11 bases in between. This CDR3 spans 14 amino acids. CDR3 in DNA: TGTGCCAGCAGCTCTCCCGCCGGGAAAAACATTCAGTACTTC. Translation gives CASSSPAGKNIQYF. The whole variable domain, remainder taken from reference TRBV11-2 and TRBJ2-4, is EAGVAQSPRYKIIEKRQSVAFWCNPISGHATLYWYQQILGQGPKLLIQFQNNGVVDDSQLPKDRFSAERLKGVDSTLKIQPAKLEDSAVYLCASSSPAGKNIQYFGAGTRLSVL.

The rearrangement joins TRBV30 to TRBJ2-1; D gene unclear. The CDR3 extends over 11 amino acids. Germline CDR1 is GTSNPN and CDR2 is SVGIG (reference sequence). The ends were cut back, 2 bases at V and 6 bases at J, with 5 bases in the middle. CDR3 DNA: TGTGCCTGGAGTATCCTCAATGAGCAGTTCTTC. Translated, it gives CAWSILNEQFF.

This clone showed up just a few times. The rearrangement links TRBV27 to TRBJ1-5; 7 bases are a match to TRBD1. The junction had 10 bases not matched to a gene; V was cut back by 4 bases and J by 4 bases. Germline CDR1 reads MNHEY; CDR2 reads SMNVEV (reference sequence). This CDR3 has 16 amino acids. As DNA, the CDR3 is TGTGCCAGCAGTTCCCAGGGACAGACCCCGAATCAGCCCCAGCATTTT. Translated: CASSSQGQTPNQPQHF.

In DNA form, the CDR3 reads TGTGCCAGCAGCTGGGGGGGTACTGAAGCTTTCTTT. Protein: CASSWGGTEAFF. V gene TRBV5-8 combines with J gene TRBJ1-1; possibly TRBD1 for D (5 bases). The V and J ends lost 3 bases and 5 bases respectively, with 8 bases between them. Germline values: CDR1 SGHTS, CDR2 YDEGEE. The CDR3 totals 12 residues.

The V and J genes are TRBV2 and TRBJ2-5; TRBD2 aligns across 12 bases. The CDR3 has 17 amino acids. V trimming: 5 bases; J trimming: 5 bases; junction bases outside the gene matches: 12. Germline V gene data show CDR1 as SNHLY and CDR2 as FYNNEI. In DNA, the CDR3 is TGTGCCAGCAGTCAAGAAAGGCTGACTAGCGGGGGCGAGACCCAGTACTTC. It yields the protein CASSQERLTSGGETQYF.

The V gene is TRBV23-1, the J gene TRBJ2-7, with 7 bases that match TRBD1. TRBV23-1 is filed as an ORF, its function uncertain. Losses at the gene ends were 2 bases for V and 3 bases for J; bases not matched to a gene: 4. The CDR3 totals 14 residues. The CDR3 DNA reads TGCGCCAGCAGTCAACCCCGGGACAGCTACGAGCAGTACTTC. Its protein is CASSQPRDSYEQYF.

The chain employs TRBV5-6 and TRBJ2-5, with TRBD2 as a possible D gene (5 bases). The V end was cut by 0 bases, the J end by 2 bases, with 8 bases between. The CDR3 runs 14 residues. CDR1 and CDR2 (germline): SGHDT, YYEEEE. The CDR3 loop is CASSLERGQETQYF. The CDR3 DNA reads as TGTGCCAGCAGCTTGGAACGCGGGCAAGAGACCCAGTACTTC. Drawing the rest from reference TRBV5-6 and TRBJ2-5, the complete variable domain is DAGVTQSPTHLIKTRGQQVTLRCSPKSGHDTVSWYQQALGQGPQFIFQYYEEEERQRGNFPDRFSGHQFPNYSSELNVNALLLGDSALYLCASSLERGQETQYFGPGTRLLVL.

This clone was counted only a few times. The chain is built from TRBV6-5 and TRBJ1-2, with D unresolved. The CDR3 extends over 12 amino acids. From germline, CDR1 is MNHEY and CDR2 SVGAGI. Trimming took off 10 bases at V and 2 bases at J, with 11 bases between the two ends. The CDR3 DNA follows: TGTGCCACCTCCCTCTCGAACTATGGCTACACCTTC. Amino acids: CATSLSNYGYTF.

This clone was detected only a few times. The genes are TRBV7-9 and TRBJ1-1; TRBD1 might be the D (6 bases). The CDR3 is 15 amino acids. The germline V gene has CDR1 SEHNR and CDR2 FQNEAQ (reference sequence). V was shortened by 0 bases and J by 1 base, with 9 bases between the two germline ends. The CDR3: CASSLAVQGNTEAFF. In nucleotides, the CDR3 is TGTGCCAGCAGCTTAGCGGTACAGGGGAACACTGAAGCTTTCTTT.

The chain employs TRBV6-6 and TRBJ1-6; 12 positions match TRBD1. Trimming removed 5 bases from V and 2 bases from J; junction bases left unmatched: 10. CDR3 size: 19 residues. Germline V gene sequence: CDR1 MNHNY, CDR2 SVGAGI (reference sequence). CDR3 amino acids: CASSPRDRGHNTYNSPLHF. The CDR3 DNA sequence: TGTGCCAGCAGTCCCCGGGACAGGGGGCATAACACCTATAATTCACCCCTCCACTTT.

The chain has TRBV5-1 and TRBJ1-5, with 7 bases identical to TRBD1. The CDR3 sequence is 16 residues long. CDR1 is SGHRS, CDR2 YFSETQ, per germline. Trimming removed 0 bases from V and 7 bases from J; junction bases left unmatched: 10. This CDR3 reads CASSLGDRVGIQPQHF. In nucleotides, the CDR3 is TGCGCCAGCAGCTTGGGGGACAGAGTAGGGATACAGCCCCAGCATTTT.

In this sample, this clone turned up a few times. The CDR3 sequence is CASKTGDGTGEQYF. DNA for the CDR3: TGTGCCAGCAAGACAGGGGACGGGACAGGCGAGCAGTACTTC. V and J are TRBV6-6 and TRBJ2-7; 8 nucleotides agree with TRBD1. The CDR3 sequence is 14 residues long. V gave up 7 bases and J gave up 6 bases; unmatched junction bases: 11. CDR1 MNHNY and CDR2 SVGAGI come from the germline V gene (reference sequence).

As DNA, the CDR3 is TGCGCCAGCAGCTTGGGAGATCGCGAGCAGTACTTC. Translating it yields CASSLGDREQYF. V and J are TRBV5-1 and TRBJ2-7; D remains ambiguous. Looked up from germline, CDR1 is SGHRS and CDR2 is YFSETQ. Trimming pared 0 bases from V and 6 bases from J, leaving 7 bases between. This CDR3 spans 12 amino acids.

The rearrangement joins TRBV21-1 to TRBJ2-5; the DNA was not used to check the table's D call, TRBD1. TRBV21-1 is annotated as a pseudogene. This CDR3 contains 14 residues. The CDR3 bases are TGTGCCAGCAGCGGTCAACAGGGAAGGGAGACCCAGTACTTC. Translated, it gives CASSGQQGRETQYF.

The chain couples TRBV27 to TRBJ2-1; maybe TRBD2 (5 bases). The CDR3 length is 17 residues. Germline CDR1 MNHEY, CDR2 SMNVEV (reference sequence). V lost 4 bases, J lost 4 bases, and 20 bases lay in between. The CDR3 spells CASSSPYGLASYNEQFF. The CDR3 DNA sequence: TGTGCCAGCAGTTCACCATACGGGCTAGCATCTTACAATGAGCAGTTCTTC.

CDR3 nucleotides: TGTGCCAGTAGTCTCCCTTCCGGGACACCCGGGGAGCTGTTTTTT. Amino acid sequence: CASSLPSGTPGELFF. J is TRBJ2-2 and V is TRBV19, with D possibly being TRBD1 (6 bases). The CDR3 has 15 residues. V gave up 5 bases and J gave up 6 bases, with 16 bases separating them. Germline CDR1 LNHDA, CDR2 SQIVND (reference sequence). The full variable domain, with the rest looked up from reference TRBV19 and TRBJ2-2, is DGGITQSPKYLFRKEGQNVTLSCEQNLNHDAMYWYRQDPGQGLRLIYYSQIVNDFQKGDIAEGYSVSREKKESFPLTVTSAQKNPTAFYLCASSLPSGTPGELFFGEGSRLTVL.

This clone was counted at least ten times. The chain uses TRBV27 and TRBJ1-2; D call uncertain. This CDR3 region has 14 residues. V was pared by 3 bases and J by 0 bases, with 8 bases between. The germline V gene has CDR1 MNHEY and CDR2 SMNVEV (reference sequence). The CDR3 bases are TGTGCCAGCAGTTTTAGAAACCCTAACTATGGCTACACCTTC. Residues: CASSFRNPNYGYTF.

The chain couples TRBV6-5 to TRBJ1-1; tentative D call: TRBD1 (6 bases). Germline-derived CDR1 and CDR2 are MNHEY and SVGAGI. Trimming removed 6 bases at V and 7 bases at J, with 15 bases between. The CDR3 loop spans 13 amino acids. CDR3 coding DNA: TGTGCCAGCAGACGGGGGGCTCGTGGTGAAGCTTTCTTT. Protein product: CASRRGARGEAFF.

The CDR3 DNA follows: TGTGCCAGTCGGACAGAGAGCACAGATACGCAGTATTTT. The encoded protein is CASRTESTDTQYF. The chain employs TRBV18 and TRBJ2-3; D possibly corresponds to TRBD1 (6 bases). The germline gives CDR1 KGHSH, CDR2 LQKENI. There are 13 residues in the CDR3. Trimming took 9 bases from V and 0 from J, leaving 10 bases between them.